This T cell receptor (beta chain) was sequenced in a study of blood T cell repertoires in COVID-19. Study-wide context: Donors in the United States, Italy and Spain gave samples during acute or convalescent COVID-19. The analysed material was cDNA or gDNA that came from T cells, B-cell-depleted T cells, or PBMCs.

Germline V CDR1 and CDR2: SGHDT, YYEEEE. After removal of 2 bases from V and 5 bases from J, the junction contained 8 bases not matched to a gene. The CDR3 contains 16 residues. In the source study's methods: Amplifying reference gene primers gave estimates of nucleated cell counts. The repertoire was sequenced with immunoSEQ multiplex PCR; TCRdb's copy has only in-frame clones and lacks some. V, J and clone size reflect that table, while D and trimming were determined from the DNA. The data show approximately 20,000 clones, roughly 81% seen once. The receptor was derived from a human donor with active COVID-19. The donor label of this sample is uncertain. The chain joins TRBV5-6 to TRBJ2-2; TRBD2 matches at 8 bases. The sample taken for sequencing was peripheral blood. CDR3 coding DNA: TGTGCCAGCAGCTTCTCAGCGGGAGTAGGAACCGGGGAGCTGTTTTTT. Amino acid sequence: CASSFSAGVGTGELFF. Full variable domain (remainder filled in from reference TRBV5-6 and TRBJ2-2): DAGVTQSPTHLIKTRGQQVTLRCSPKSGHDTVSWYQQALGQGPQFIFQYYEEEERQRGNFPDRFSGHQFPNYSSELNVNALLLGDSALYLCASSFSAGVGTGELFFGEGSRLTVL.